One sample yielded the 20 T cell receptor beta chains listed below, sequenced in a study of OX40 agonist ivuxolimab in advanced cancers. TCRdb keeps only in-frame clones here, not all; method: immunoSEQ multiplex PCR. This table holds about 67,000 clones, roughly 85% found once. The sequenced sample was CD4+ or CD8+ T cells sorted from blood, obtained in a trial of the OX40 agonist ivuxolimab. The receptor source for this set is an adult with an advanced solid tumor such as melanoma, head and neck, liver or kidney cancer.

The DNA for the CDR3 is TGTGCCAGCAGTCCAACAGGGGCCTCACCCCTCCACTTT. This codes for CASSPTGASPLHF. The rearrangement uses TRBV27 and TRBJ1-6, with 7 bases lining up with TRBD1. Germline V gene lookup returns CDR1 MNHEY and CDR2 SMNVEV (reference sequence). The CDR3 runs 13 residues. The V gene end was trimmed by 5 bases and the J gene end by 10 bases; junction bases not matched to a gene: 5.

This chain uses TRBV5-4 with TRBJ2-7; 9 bases fit TRBD1. After removal of 5 bases from V and 3 bases from J, the junction contained 6 bases not matched to a gene. The V gene's germline CDR1 is SGHNT and CDR2 YYREEE (reference sequence). The CDR3 has 14 residues. The CDR3 region has the DNA TGTGCCAGCAGTTGGACAGGGGACAACTACGAGCAGTACTTC. This codes for CASSWTGDNYEQYF.

This chain connects TRBV19 to TRBJ1-2; D unclear. CDR1 LNHDA and CDR2 SQIVND come from the germline V gene (reference sequence). The V gene lost 3 bases and the J gene lost 5 bases, with 13 bases spanning the gap. The CDR3 sequence is 14 residues long. The CDR3 DNA sequence: TGTGCCAGTAGTATCCAAGCCAGGACGTATGGCTACACCTTC. This translates into CASSIQARTYGYTF.

The rearrangement links TRBV18 to TRBJ2-2; D uncertain. Trimming took 0 bases from V and 4 from J, leaving 9 bases between them. Per germline, CDR1 KGHSH and CDR2 LQKENI. The CDR3 totals 15 residues. The CDR3 region is CASSPPSAPTGELFF. CDR3 sequence (DNA): TGTGCCAGCTCACCACCGAGCGCCCCCACCGGGGAGCTGTTTTTT.

This clone was recorded once. J is TRBJ2-7 and V is TRBV13; D call uncertain. CDR1 PRHDT and CDR2 FYEKMQ come from the germline V gene (reference sequence). Trimming left V 5 bases short and J 6 bases short, with 11 bases between. The CDR3 runs to 12 residues. The CDR3 reads CASSPRNSEQYF. CDR3 nucleotides: TGTGCCAGCAGCCCGAGAAACAGCGAGCAGTACTTC. The full variable domain, completed using reference TRBV13 and TRBJ2-7, is AAGVIQSPRHLIKEKRETATLKCYPIPRHDTVYWYQQGPGQDPQFLISFYEKMQSDKGSIPDRFSAQQFSDYHSELNMSSLELGDSALYFCASSPRNSEQYFGPGTRLTVT.

The table lists this clone with a count of one. This sequence joins TRBV4-3 and TRBJ2-7; 14 bases are a match to TRBD2. Germline values: CDR1 LGHNA, CDR2 YSLEER. The CDR3 sequence is 15 residues long. V was clipped by 4 bases and J by 2 bases; unmatched bases: 1. The chain's CDR3 is CASSPGLAGAYEQYF. The CDR3 region has the DNA TGCGCCAGCAGCCCGGGACTAGCGGGGGCCTACGAGCAGTACTTC.

J is TRBJ2-1 and V is TRBV2; D is unclear. Trimming left V 2 bases short and J 6 bases short, with 11 bases between. The CDR3 totals 14 residues. Germline CDR1 reads SNHLY; CDR2 reads FYNNEI. The chain's CDR3 is CASSEFGQTNEQFF. CDR3 DNA: TGTGCCAGCAGTGAATTTGGGCAGACCAATGAGCAGTTCTTC.

J is TRBJ1-6 and V is TRBV19, with 9 nucleotides matching TRBD1. CDR3 size: 15 residues. With 10 bases clipped from V and 7 bases from J, the junction kept 11 bases outside the gene matches. CDR1 is LNHDA and CDR2 is SQIVND in the germline V gene (reference sequence). For the CDR3, the DNA is TGTGCCACCCTCCCCGGGACAGGGAACAATTCACCCCTCCACTTT. Translation gives CATLPGTGNNSPLHF.

The CDR3 bases are TGTGCCAGCTCACCCCTGACAGGGGGGAGCTCTGGAAACACCATATATTTT. This sequence encodes CASSPLTGGSSGNTIYF. The rearrangement links TRBV18 to TRBJ1-3; the match to TRBD1 covers 9 bases. Germline V gene sequence: CDR1 KGHSH, CDR2 LQKENI. J was trimmed by 0 bases and V by 3 bases; bases with no gene match: 6. This CDR3 spans 17 amino acids. The full variable domain, its missing parts supplied by reference TRBV18 and TRBJ1-3, is NAGVMQNPRHLVRRRGQEARLRCSPMKGHSHVYWYRQLPEEGLKFMVYLQKENIIDESGMPKERFSAEFPKEGPSILRIQQVVRGDSAAYFCASSPLTGGSSGNTIYFGEGSWLTVV.

This chain links TRBV28 with TRBJ1-2, with D unresolved. Trimming took 1 base from V and 5 from J, leaving 8 bases between them. Germline-derived CDR1 and CDR2 are MDHEN and SYDVKM. This CDR3 is built from 13 residues. Written as DNA, the CDR3 is TGTGCCAGCAGTTTATCCCCCGGGTATGGCTACACCTTC. Amino acids: CASSLSPGYGYTF.

This chain links TRBV29-1 with TRBJ2-7, with 9 positions matching TRBD1. J gave up 5 bases and V 7 bases, and 9 bases lay outside the gene matches. Germline CDR1 is SQVTM and CDR2 is ANQGSEA. The CDR3 spans 13 residues. CDR3 nucleotide sequence: TGCAGCGGTGGAACCGGGACAGGGAACGAGCAGTACTTC. It encodes CSGGTGTGNEQYF.

The chain links TRBV29-1 to TRBJ1-2, with 7 bases lining up with TRBD1. The germline CDR1 and CDR2 sequences are SQVTM and ANQGSEA. V lost 4 bases, J lost 8 bases, and 10 bases stayed unmatched. The CDR3 has 13 residues. The CDR3 loop reads CSVVTGAPLGYTF. The CDR3 DNA reads TGCAGCGTTGTCACAGGGGCCCCTCTAGGCTACACCTTC.

This chain uses TRBV19 with TRBJ2-1, with 10 bases identical to TRBD2. CDR1 and CDR2 from the germline V gene are LNHDA and SQIVND (reference sequence). Trimming took 5 bases from V and 10 from J; bases not matched to a gene: 11. The CDR3 totals 15 residues. The chain's CDR3 is CASSPRSGGQREQFF. Written as DNA, the CDR3 is TGTGCCAGTAGTCCCCGTAGCGGGGGGCAAAGGGAGCAGTTCTTC.

J is TRBJ2-7 and V is TRBV7-3; a possible D gene is TRBD2 (5 bases). V was cut by 4 bases and J by 7 bases, with 11 bases left in between. The CDR3 length is 12 residues. CDR1 and CDR2 from the germline V gene are SGHTA and FQGTGA. Here the CDR3 reads CASSSAGGEQYF. The CDR3 region has the DNA TGTGCCAGCAGCTCGGCGGGTGGGGAGCAGTACTTC.

V is TRBV27 and J is TRBJ2-1; tentatively, D is TRBD2 (5 bases). Germline CDR1 MNHEY, CDR2 SMNVEV (reference sequence). V gave up 5 bases and J gave up 1 base, with 12 bases separating them. The CDR3 contains 15 residues. CDR3 in DNA: TGTGCCAGCAGTCGGACTGGTCCTTCCTACAATGAGCAGTTCTTC. Protein: CASSRTGPSYNEQFF.

The V gene is TRBV27, the J gene TRBJ2-7; 9 bases fit TRBD1. V shed 4 bases and J 0 bases; nucleotides not matched to a gene: 10. Germline V lookup: CDR1 MNHEY, CDR2 SMNVEV (reference sequence). This CDR3 contains 17 residues. The chain's CDR3 is CASSSLDGQGTSYEQYF. The CDR3 DNA reads as TGTGCCAGCAGTTCACTGGACGGACAGGGGACCTCCTACGAGCAGTACTTC.

This clone showed up just once. The V call is TRBV5-1, the J call TRBJ1-2; 7 nucleotides align to TRBD1. This CDR3 comprises 14 residues. Germline loops: CDR1 SGHRS, CDR2 YFSETQ. V shed 0 bases and J 7 bases; nucleotides not matched to a gene: 6. This CDR3 reads CASSLDPGGSGYTF. In nucleotides, the CDR3 is TGCGCCAGCAGCTTGGACCCAGGGGGAAGTGGCTACACCTTC. The variable domain in full, completed from reference TRBV5-1 and TRBJ1-2, reads KAGVTQTPRYLIKTRGQQVTLSCSPISGHRSVSWYQQTPGQGLQFLFEYFSETQRNKGNFPGRFSGRQFSNSRSEMNVSTLELGDSALYLCASSLDPGGSGYTFGSGTRLTVV.

This clone was counted a single time. J is TRBJ2-5 and V is TRBV15; 9 bases are shared with TRBD1. CDR3 length: 16 amino acids. CDR1 and CDR2 from the germline V gene are LNHNV and YYDKDF (reference sequence). V shed 4 bases and J 5 bases; nucleotides not matched to a gene: 11. CDR3 region: CATSNPGQGLVETQYF. The CDR3 DNA follows: TGTGCCACCAGCAACCCAGGACAGGGGCTAGTTGAGACCCAGTACTTC. Combining the CDR3 with reference TRBV15 and TRBJ2-5 gives the whole variable domain DAMVIQNPRYQVTQFGKPVTLSCSQTLNHNVMYWYQQKSSQAPKLLFHYYDKDFNNEADTPDNFQSRRPNTSFCFLDIRSPGLGDTAMYLCATSNPGQGLVETQYFGPGTRLLVL.

The chain uses TRBV4-2 and TRBJ1-2, with D tentatively TRBD1 (6 bases). The CDR3 spans 16 residues. V lost 0 bases to trimming and J lost 0 bases, with 11 bases between them. The germline gives CDR1 LGHNA, CDR2 YNFKEQ. The chain's CDR3 is CASSQEKDRTNYGYTF. The CDR3, as DNA: TGTGCCAGCAGCCAAGAGAAGGACAGAACTAACTATGGCTACACCTTC.

The chain links TRBV5-4 to TRBJ2-5, with 10 positions matching TRBD1. The J call could be wrong; TRBJ2-7 is a better fit for the DNA end. CDR3 length: 14 amino acids. CDR1 and CDR2 (germline): SGHNT, YYREEE (reference sequence). In DNA, the CDR3 is TGTGCCAGCAGCCCCGGGACAGGGGACTACGAGCAGTACTTC. Its protein product is CASSPGTGDYEQYF.